This passage covers 25 T cell receptor beta chains from one sample sequenced in a study of T cell changes during pregnancy in multiple sclerosis. Data came from immunoSEQ multiplex PCR; TCRdb stores just in-frame clones and leaves some out. Of about 77,000 clones in the sample, approximately 90% are singletons; the top ten hold approximately 2%. The sequences come from peripheral blood, collected before pregnancy. These receptors were collected from a female donor with multiple sclerosis, enrolled in a pregnancy study.

V gene TRBV19 combines with J gene TRBJ2-7; TRBD2 matches 7 bases. Germline V CDR1 and CDR2: LNHDA, SQIVND (reference sequence). The CDR3 runs 13 residues. V was pared by 10 bases and J by 3 bases, with 9 bases of the junction left unmatched. CDR3 sequence (DNA): TGTGCCATCAAGCGGGGTTGTCTCTACGAGCAGTACTTC. Residues: CAIKRGCLYEQYF. The whole variable domain, remainder taken from reference TRBV19 and TRBJ2-7, is DGGITQSPKYLFRKEGQNVTLSCEQNLNHDAMYWYRQDPGQGLRLIYYSQIVNDFQKGDIAEGYSVSREKKESFPLTVTSAQKNPTAFYLCAIKRGCLYEQYFGPGTRLTVT.

With regard to this clone: A read error may produce the germline difference seen at one junction end. The chain couples TRBV6-5 to TRBJ1-1; D uncertain. Germline CDR1 and CDR2: MNHEY and SVGAGI. This CDR3 comprises 12 residues. CDR3: CASSNQNSEAFF. The DNA of the CDR3 is TGTGCCAGCAGTAACCAAAACAGTGAAGCTTTCTTT.

The genes are TRBV13 and TRBJ1-4; no clear D gene. V was cut by 5 bases and J by 5 bases, with 18 bases left in between. The CDR3 is 16 residues long. Looked up from germline, CDR1 is PRHDT and CDR2 is FYEKMQ (reference sequence). DNA of the CDR3: TGTGCCAGCAGCCCCCCCGCCCTCCTCGGGAATGAAAAACTGTTTTTT. This encodes CASSPPALLGNEKLFF.

This chain uses TRBV4-2 with TRBJ2-5, with D tentatively TRBD1 (6 bases). Germline lookup yields CDR1 LGHNA and CDR2 YNFKEQ. V lost 0 bases and J 4 bases, leaving 15 bases between the germline ends. The CDR3 spans 16 residues. Written as DNA, the CDR3 is TGTGCCAGCAGCCAAGACGGGTTCTTAGGGGGAGAGACCCAGTACTTC. Translation gives CASSQDGFLGGETQYF.

The genes are TRBV11-2 and TRBJ2-7; D is unresolved. The germline V gene encodes CDR1 SGHAT and CDR2 FQNNGV. The CDR3 contains 15 residues. V lost 1 base, J lost 2 bases, and 12 bases lay in between. The CDR3 here is CASSLVRGKAYEQYF. The CDR3 DNA is TGTGCCAGCAGCTTAGTCCGAGGCAAAGCCTACGAGCAGTACTTC.

The V call is TRBV30, the J call TRBJ2-2; 7 nucleotides agree with TRBD1. Germline V gene data show CDR1 as GTSNPN and CDR2 as SVGIG (reference sequence). V shed 1 base and J 6 bases; nucleotides not matched to a gene: 5. This CDR3 is 14 amino acids long. CDR3 sequence reads: CAWSGDSVSGELFF. CDR3 nucleotide sequence: TGTGCCTGGAGTGGGGACAGCGTATCCGGGGAGCTGTTTTTT.

The gene calls are TRBV6-6 and TRBJ1-5, with no clear D. CDR1 is MNHNY and CDR2 is SVGAGI in the germline V gene (reference sequence). Trimming took 6 bases from V and 0 from J, leaving 9 bases between them. The CDR3 loop spans 14 amino acids. CDR3 protein: CASRTYHSNQPQHF. CDR3 nucleotides: TGTGCCAGCAGGACATACCATAGCAATCAGCCCCAGCATTTT.

The genes are TRBV5-6 and TRBJ2-7; maybe TRBD1 (6 bases). Germline V gene data show CDR1 as SGHDT and CDR2 as YYEEEE. CDR3 length equals 16 residues. The V end lost 0 bases, the J end lost 4 bases, and 17 bases lay between the germline ends. CDR3 loop: CASSLAPQGHAYEQYF. DNA of the CDR3: TGTGCCAGCAGCTTGGCCCCACAGGGACATGCTTACGAGCAGTACTTC.

This clone was detected a few times. Here the CDR3 reads CASSKTSGGENEQFF. In DNA form, the CDR3 reads TGCGCCAGCAGCAAGACTAGCGGGGGGGAGAATGAGCAGTTCTTC. The chain joins TRBV5-1 to TRBJ2-1; 14 bases fit TRBD2. The CDR3 length is 15 residues. V gave up 4 bases and J gave up 7 bases; unmatched junction bases: 4. In germline, CDR1 is SGHRS, CDR2 YFSETQ.

By sample share, this clone is medium-sized. The chain employs TRBV30 and TRBJ2-5; TRBD1 matches 7 bases. The CDR3 covers 13 residues. CDR1 and CDR2 (germline): GTSNPN, SVGIG (reference sequence). V lost 5 bases to trimming and J lost 5 bases; unmatched junction nucleotides: 8. The CDR3 nucleotides read TGTGCCTGGGACAGGGCGGCGCTGGAGACCCAGTACTTC. It encodes CAWDRAALETQYF.

The V and J genes are TRBV27 and TRBJ1-4, with D tentatively TRBD1 (6 bases). Germline V gives CDR1 MNHEY, CDR2 SMNVEV (reference sequence). The CDR3 is 14 residues long. V lost 6 bases, J lost 1 base, and 9 bases lay in between. CDR3 bases: TGTGCCAGCAGCCCCAGGGGAACTAATGAAAAACTGTTTTTT. Its translation: CASSPRGTNEKLFF.

This clone was counted only a few times. The CDR3 DNA is TGTGCCAGCAGTGAGGGGACAGGGGACACAGATACGCAGTATTTT. Translated, it gives CASSEGTGDTDTQYF. The rearrangement links TRBV6-4 to TRBJ2-3; 10 nucleotides line up with TRBD1. CDR1 is MRHNA and CDR2 is SNTAGT in the germline V gene. This CDR3 is 15 amino acids long. V lost 3 bases to trimming and J lost 2 bases; unmatched junction nucleotides: 2.

Judged by abundance, this clone is medium-sized. This chain links TRBV30 with TRBJ1-1; D unresolved. Germline CDR1 is GTSNPN and CDR2 is SVGIG (reference sequence). Deletions cut 0 bases from V and 7 bases from J, with 15 bases between. CDR3 length: 14 amino acids. In DNA, the CDR3 is TGTGCCTGGAGTGTCCGTCGCGGTAACGTTGAAGCTTTCTTT. It yields the protein CAWSVRRGNVEAFF.

As DNA, the CDR3 is TGTGCCAGCAGTGGAGAGGGGACTGGGGAGCAGTACTTC. Residues: CASSGEGTGEQYF. The chain employs TRBV2 and TRBJ2-7; the D gene is possibly TRBD2 (6 bases). There are 13 residues in the CDR3. Trimming pared 4 bases from V and 7 bases from J, leaving 14 bases between. CDR1 and CDR2 (germline): SNHLY, FYNNEI.

This chain uses TRBV10-2 with TRBJ2-2; D possibly corresponds to TRBD2 (5 bases). Looked up from germline, CDR1 is WSHSY and CDR2 is SAAADI. This CDR3 is 14 amino acids long. The ends were cut back, 6 bases at V and 0 bases at J, with 8 bases in the middle. The CDR3 spells CASRSGTNTGELFF. Here the CDR3 DNA reads TGCGCCAGCAGAAGCGGAACGAACACCGGGGAGCTGTTTTTT.

This clone was picked up a small number of times. The gene calls are TRBV30 and TRBJ1-2, with D possibly TRBD1 on 5 matching bases. V lost 3 bases and J 4 bases, leaving 12 bases between the germline ends. CDR1 is GTSNPN and CDR2 is SVGIG in the germline V gene (reference sequence). CDR3 length equals 13 residues. DNA for the CDR3: TGTGCCTGGAGGGGGCCTACCTTCTATGGCTACACCTTC. This sequence encodes CAWRGPTFYGYTF.

Remarks on this clone: The sample has other DNA sequences that encode this CDR3 too. The DNA of the CDR3 is TGTGCCAGCTCCCTCCAAGAGACCCAGTACTTC. This sequence encodes CASSLQETQYF. The chain links TRBV2 to TRBJ2-5, with D uncertain. The CDR3 loop spans 11 amino acids. In germline, CDR1 is SNHLY, CDR2 FYNNEI. V shed 8 bases and J shed 1 base, with 5 bases lying between them.

There are a few counts of this clone. The chain uses TRBV6-1 and TRBJ1-1, with D possibly matching TRBD1 (6 bases). The CDR3 contains 15 residues. The germline V gene has CDR1 MNHNS and CDR2 SASEGT. Trimming left V 8 bases short and J 4 bases short, with 20 bases between. CDR3 DNA sequence: TGTGCCAGCTCCCGGGATATTCGAGGGGGCACTGAAGCTTTCTTT. Translating it yields CASSRDIRGGTEAFF.

This rearrangement joins TRBV18 to TRBJ2-5; perhaps TRBD2 as D (6 bases). The V end lost 5 bases, the J end lost 5 bases, and 12 bases lay between the germline ends. This CDR3 contains 13 residues. Per the germline V gene, CDR1 is KGHSH and CDR2 is LQKENI. The CDR3 loop is CASSMGLGETQYF. The CDR3, as DNA: TGTGCCAGCTCAATGGGACTTGGGGAGACCCAGTACTTC.

The gene calls are TRBV7-9 and TRBJ2-2; 7 nucleotides align to TRBD1. This CDR3 is 16 amino acids long. CDR1 is SEHNR and CDR2 is FQNEAQ in the germline V gene (reference sequence). The V gene end was trimmed by 4 bases and the J gene end by 7 bases; junction bases not matched to a gene: 12. CDR3 in amino acids: CASSSPRDSLGGELFF. CDR3 DNA sequence: TGTGCCAGCAGCTCCCCCAGGGACAGCCTCGGCGGGGAGCTGTTTTTT. The full variable domain, completed using reference TRBV7-9 and TRBJ2-2, is DTGVSQNPRHKITKRGQNVTFRCDPISEHNRLYWYRQTLGQGPEFLTYFQNEAQLEKSRLLSDRFSAERPKGSFSTLEIQRTEQGDSAMYLCASSSPRDSLGGELFFGEGSRLTVL.

The V and J genes are TRBV19 and TRBJ1-2; D unresolved. The germline V gene encodes CDR1 LNHDA and CDR2 SQIVND (reference sequence). This CDR3 is 13 amino acids long. V lost 7 bases, J lost 4 bases, and 13 bases lay in between. The CDR3 protein is CASTAAMGYGYTF. In DNA form, the CDR3 reads TGTGCCAGTACAGCAGCGATGGGCTATGGCTACACCTTC.

The chain carries TRBV2 and TRBJ2-2, with 7 positions matching TRBD2. CDR1 and CDR2 from the germline V gene are SNHLY and FYNNEI. The CDR3 loop spans 17 amino acids. V shed 1 base and J 1 base; nucleotides not matched to a gene: 6. The CDR3 DNA reads TGTGCCAGCAGTGAAGGGGCCGGGACTATGAACACCGGGGAGCTGTTTTTT. It is translated as CASSEGAGTMNTGELFF.

The chain is built from TRBV5-4 and TRBJ2-7; possible D gene TRBD1, 6 bases. The ends were cut back, 4 bases at V and 6 bases at J, with 11 bases in the middle. CDR3 size: 12 residues. Germline V gene sequence: CDR1 SGHNT, CDR2 YYREEE (reference sequence). CDR3 nucleotides: TGTGCCAGCAGCCAGACAGGCGTCGAGCAGTACTTC. Translating it yields CASSQTGVEQYF.

The rearrangement uses TRBV2 and TRBJ1-2, with D unresolved. Germline V gene lookup returns CDR1 SNHLY and CDR2 FYNNEI. This CDR3 has 12 residues. V was clipped by 6 bases and J by 5 bases, with 10 bases between them. The CDR3 coding sequence is TGTGCCAGCAGAGTGACTCTTTATGGCTACACCTTC. It encodes CASRVTLYGYTF.

The rearrangement uses TRBV5-5 and TRBJ1-1; D is possibly TRBD1 (5 bases). CDR3 length equals 16 residues. Germline lookup yields CDR1 SGHKS and CDR2 YYEKEE (reference sequence). V gave up 3 bases and J gave up 1 base, with 16 bases separating them. CDR3 region: CASSSVAGTKNTEAFF. CDR3 sequence (DNA): TGTGCCAGCAGCTCCGTCGCTGGGACTAAGAACACTGAAGCTTTCTTT.